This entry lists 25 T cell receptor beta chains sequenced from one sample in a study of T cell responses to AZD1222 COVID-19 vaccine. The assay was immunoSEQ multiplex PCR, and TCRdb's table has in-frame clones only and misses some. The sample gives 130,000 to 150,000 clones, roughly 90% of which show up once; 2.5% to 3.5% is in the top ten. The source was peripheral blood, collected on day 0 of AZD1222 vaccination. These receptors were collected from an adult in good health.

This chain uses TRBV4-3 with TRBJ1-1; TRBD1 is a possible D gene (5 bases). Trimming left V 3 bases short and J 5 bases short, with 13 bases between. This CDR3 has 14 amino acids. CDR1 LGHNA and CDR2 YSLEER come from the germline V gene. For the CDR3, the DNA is TGCGCCAGCAGCCACGCTCTCGGGGGGACTGAAGCTTTCTTT. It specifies CASSHALGGTEAFF.

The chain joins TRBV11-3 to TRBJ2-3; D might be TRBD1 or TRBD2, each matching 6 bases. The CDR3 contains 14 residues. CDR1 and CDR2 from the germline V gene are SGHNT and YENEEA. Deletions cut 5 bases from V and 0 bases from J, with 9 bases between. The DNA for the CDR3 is TGTGCCAGCAGCCTAGGGGGGAGCACAGATACGCAGTATTTT. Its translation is CASSLGGSTDTQYF.

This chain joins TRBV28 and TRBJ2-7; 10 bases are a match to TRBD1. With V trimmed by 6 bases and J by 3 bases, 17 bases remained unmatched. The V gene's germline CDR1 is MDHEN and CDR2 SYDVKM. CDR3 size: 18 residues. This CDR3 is CASSSPRDRGKLLYEQYF. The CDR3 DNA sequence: TGTGCCAGCAGCTCCCCCCGGGACAGGGGAAAGCTACTCTACGAGCAGTACTTC.

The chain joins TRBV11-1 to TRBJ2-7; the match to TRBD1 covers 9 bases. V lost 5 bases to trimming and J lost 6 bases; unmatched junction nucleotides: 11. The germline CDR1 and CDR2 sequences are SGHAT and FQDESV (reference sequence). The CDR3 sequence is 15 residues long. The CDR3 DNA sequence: TGTGCCAGCAGCCATAACAGGGGGCGCGGATCCGAGCAGTACTTC. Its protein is CASSHNRGRGSEQYF.

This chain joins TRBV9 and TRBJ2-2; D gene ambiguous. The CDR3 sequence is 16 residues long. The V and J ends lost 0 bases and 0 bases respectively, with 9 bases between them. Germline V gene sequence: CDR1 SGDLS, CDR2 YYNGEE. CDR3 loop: CASSVVSPTNTGELFF. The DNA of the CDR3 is TGTGCCAGCAGCGTAGTGTCCCCGACGAACACCGGGGAGCTGTTTTTT.

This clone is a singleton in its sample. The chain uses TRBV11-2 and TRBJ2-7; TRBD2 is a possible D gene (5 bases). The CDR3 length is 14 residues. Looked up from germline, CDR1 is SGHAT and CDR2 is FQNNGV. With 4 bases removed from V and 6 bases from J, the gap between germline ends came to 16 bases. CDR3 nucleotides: TGTGCCAGCAGCTCCCCGGCTAGCCTGCCCGAGCAGTACTTC. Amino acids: CASSSPASLPEQYF.

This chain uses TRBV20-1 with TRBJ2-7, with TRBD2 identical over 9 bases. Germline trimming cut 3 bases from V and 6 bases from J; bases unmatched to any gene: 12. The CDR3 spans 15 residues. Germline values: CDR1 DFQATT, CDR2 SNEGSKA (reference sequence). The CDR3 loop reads CSASTFLAGAREQYF. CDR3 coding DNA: TGCAGTGCTAGTACCTTTTTAGCGGGAGCTCGCGAGCAGTACTTC.

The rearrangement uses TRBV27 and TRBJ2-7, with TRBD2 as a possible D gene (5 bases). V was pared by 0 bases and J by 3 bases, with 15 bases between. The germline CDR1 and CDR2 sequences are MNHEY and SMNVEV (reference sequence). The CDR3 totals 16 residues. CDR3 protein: CASSLSGARERYEQYF. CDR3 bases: TGTGCCAGCAGTTTATCGGGTGCGAGGGAACGCTACGAGCAGTACTTC.

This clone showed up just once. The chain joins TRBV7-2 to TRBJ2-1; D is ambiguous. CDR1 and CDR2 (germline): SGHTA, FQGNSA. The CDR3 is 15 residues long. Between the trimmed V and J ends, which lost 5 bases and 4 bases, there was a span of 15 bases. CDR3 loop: CASSPFAAGYNEQFF. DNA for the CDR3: TGTGCCAGCAGCCCATTCGCGGCTGGTTACAATGAGCAGTTCTTC.

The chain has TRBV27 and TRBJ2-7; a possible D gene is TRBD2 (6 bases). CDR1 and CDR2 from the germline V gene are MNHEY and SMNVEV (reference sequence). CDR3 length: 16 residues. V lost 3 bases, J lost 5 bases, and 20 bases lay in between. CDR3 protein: CASSFNTGLRTDEQYF. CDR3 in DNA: TGTGCCAGCAGTTTTAACACGGGACTTCGGACGGACGAGCAGTACTTC.

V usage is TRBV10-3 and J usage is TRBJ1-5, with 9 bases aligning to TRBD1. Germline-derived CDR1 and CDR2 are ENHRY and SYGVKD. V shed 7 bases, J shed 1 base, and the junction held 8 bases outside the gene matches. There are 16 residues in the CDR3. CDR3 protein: CAIIPDRGRSNQPQHF. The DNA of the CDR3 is TGTGCCATCATTCCGGACAGGGGTCGAAGCAATCAGCCCCAGCATTTT.

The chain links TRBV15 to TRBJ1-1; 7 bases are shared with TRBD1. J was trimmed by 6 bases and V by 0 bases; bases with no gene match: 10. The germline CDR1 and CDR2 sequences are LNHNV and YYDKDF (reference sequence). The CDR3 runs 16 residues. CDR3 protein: CATSRDLHRGSPEAFF. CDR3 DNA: TGTGCCACCAGCAGAGATCTTCACAGGGGTTCCCCTGAAGCTTTCTTT.

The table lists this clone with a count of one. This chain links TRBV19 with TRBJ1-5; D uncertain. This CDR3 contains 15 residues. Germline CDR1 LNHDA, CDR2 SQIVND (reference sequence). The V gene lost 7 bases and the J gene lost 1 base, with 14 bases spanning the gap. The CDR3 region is CASTAVEWSNQPQHF. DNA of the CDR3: TGTGCCAGTACCGCGGTGGAATGGAGCAATCAGCCCCAGCATTTT.

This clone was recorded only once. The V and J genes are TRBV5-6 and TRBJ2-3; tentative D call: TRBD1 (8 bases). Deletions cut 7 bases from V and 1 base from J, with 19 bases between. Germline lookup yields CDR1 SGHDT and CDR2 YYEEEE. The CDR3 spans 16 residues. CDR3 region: CASGGARDRRTDTQYF. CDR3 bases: TGTGCCAGCGGGGGGGCTAGGGACAGGCGCACAGATACGCAGTATTTT. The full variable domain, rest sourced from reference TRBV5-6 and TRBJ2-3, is DAGVTQSPTHLIKTRGQQVTLRCSPKSGHDTVSWYQQALGQGPQFIFQYYEEEERQRGNFPDRFSGHQFPNYSSELNVNALLLGDSALYLCASGGARDRRTDTQYFGPGTRLTVL.

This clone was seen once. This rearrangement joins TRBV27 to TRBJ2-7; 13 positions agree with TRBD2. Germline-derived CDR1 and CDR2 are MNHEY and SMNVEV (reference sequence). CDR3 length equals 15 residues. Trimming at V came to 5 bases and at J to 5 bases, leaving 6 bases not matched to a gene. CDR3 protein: CASSPRTSGSHEQYF. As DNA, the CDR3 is TGTGCCAGCAGTCCCAGGACTAGCGGGAGCCACGAGCAGTACTTC.

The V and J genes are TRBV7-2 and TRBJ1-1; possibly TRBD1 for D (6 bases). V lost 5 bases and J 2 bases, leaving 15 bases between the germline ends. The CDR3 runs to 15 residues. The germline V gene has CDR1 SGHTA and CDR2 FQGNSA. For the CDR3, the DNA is TGTGCCAGCAGCCCAGGGACAAACTTTAACACTGAAGCTTTCTTT. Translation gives CASSPGTNFNTEAFF.

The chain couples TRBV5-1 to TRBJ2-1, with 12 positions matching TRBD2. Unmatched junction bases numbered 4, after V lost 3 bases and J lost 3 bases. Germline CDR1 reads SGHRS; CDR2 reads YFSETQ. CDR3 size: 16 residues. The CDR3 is CASSSLAGGIYNEQFF. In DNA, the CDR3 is TGCGCCAGCAGCTCTCTAGCGGGAGGGATCTACAATGAGCAGTTCTTC.

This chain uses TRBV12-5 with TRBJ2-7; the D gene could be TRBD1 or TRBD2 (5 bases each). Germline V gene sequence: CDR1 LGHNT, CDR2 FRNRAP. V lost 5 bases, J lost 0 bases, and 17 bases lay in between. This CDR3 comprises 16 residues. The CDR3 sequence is CASGAPGRQVSYEQYF. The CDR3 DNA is TGTGCTAGTGGTGCGCCGGGACGCCAAGTCTCCTACGAGCAGTACTTC.

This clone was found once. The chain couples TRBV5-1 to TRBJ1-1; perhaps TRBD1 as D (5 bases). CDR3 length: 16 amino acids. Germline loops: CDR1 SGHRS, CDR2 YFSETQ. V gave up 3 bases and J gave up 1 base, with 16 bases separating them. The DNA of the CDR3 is TGCGCCAGCAGCTGGGGGGTAAGACAGACGAACACTGAAGCTTTCTTT. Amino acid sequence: CASSWGVRQTNTEAFF.

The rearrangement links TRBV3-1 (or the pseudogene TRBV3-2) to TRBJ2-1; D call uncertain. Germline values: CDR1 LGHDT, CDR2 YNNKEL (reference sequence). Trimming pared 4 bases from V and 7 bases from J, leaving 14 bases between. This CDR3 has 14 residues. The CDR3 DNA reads TGTGCCAGCAGCCCATTGAAACCAAAGAATGAGCAGTTCTTC. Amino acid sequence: CASSPLKPKNEQFF.

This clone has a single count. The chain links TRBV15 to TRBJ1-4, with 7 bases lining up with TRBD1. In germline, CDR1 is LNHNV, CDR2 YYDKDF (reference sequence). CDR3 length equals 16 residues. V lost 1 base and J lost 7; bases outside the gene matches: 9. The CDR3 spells CATSRARDRLTEKLFF. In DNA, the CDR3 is TGTGCCACCAGCAGAGCCCGGGACAGACTTACTGAAAAACTGTTTTTT.

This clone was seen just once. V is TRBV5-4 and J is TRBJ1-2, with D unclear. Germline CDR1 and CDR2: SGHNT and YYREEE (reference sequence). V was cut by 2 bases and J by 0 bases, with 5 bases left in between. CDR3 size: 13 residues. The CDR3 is CASSFRPNYGYTF. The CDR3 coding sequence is TGTGCCAGCAGCTTCCGACCTAACTATGGCTACACCTTC.

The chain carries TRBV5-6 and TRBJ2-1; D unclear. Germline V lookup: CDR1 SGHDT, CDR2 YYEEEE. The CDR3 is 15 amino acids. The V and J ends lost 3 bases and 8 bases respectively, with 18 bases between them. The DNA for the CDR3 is TGTGCCAGCAGCTACCGCGGTAAGACTGGAGATGAGCAGTTCTTC. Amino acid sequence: CASSYRGKTGDEQFF.

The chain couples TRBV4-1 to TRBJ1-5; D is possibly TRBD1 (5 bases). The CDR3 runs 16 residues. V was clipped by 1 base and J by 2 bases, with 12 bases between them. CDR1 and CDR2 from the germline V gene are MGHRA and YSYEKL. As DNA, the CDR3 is TGCGCCAGCAGCCAAGGGACACCTAGGGGCAATCAGCCCCAGCATTTT. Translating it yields CASSQGTPRGNQPQHF.

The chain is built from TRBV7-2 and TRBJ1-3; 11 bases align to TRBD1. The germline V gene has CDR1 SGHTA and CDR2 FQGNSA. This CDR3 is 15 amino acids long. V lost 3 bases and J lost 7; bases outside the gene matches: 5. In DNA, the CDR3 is TGTGCCAGCAGCTTGGACAGGGGGCGTGCGAACACCATATATTTT. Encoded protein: CASSLDRGRANTIYF. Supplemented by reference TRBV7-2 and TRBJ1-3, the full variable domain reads GAGVSQSPSNKVTEKGKDVELRCDPISGHTALYWYRQSLGQGLEFLIYFQGNSAPDKSGLPSDRFSAERTGGSVSTLTIQRTQQEDSAVYLCASSLDRGRANTIYFGEGSWLTVV.